This T cell receptor beta chain was sequenced for a study of Tregs in tolerant kidney transplant recipients (dated by TCRdb to about 2019). Regarding the research as a whole: The study applied TCRbeta sequencing to find donor-specific regulatory T cells before combined kidney and bone marrow transplantation and then followed those same cells after transplant. In 3 healthy controls, several methods of expanding Tregs specific for an allogeneic donor were compared by TCRbeta repertoire sequencing. General study outcomes and caveats: Although technical replication error seemed to be minimal, the question of biological reproducibility was not addressed directly. Because the study included only a small number of patients, the results must be confirmed in larger populations and under other immunosuppression protocols. Expanding Tregs with activated donor B cells appeared to identify the most biologically relevant and donor-specific TCRbeta repertoire.

Unstimulated Tregs (CD4+CD25+CD127-), CD4+ non-Tregs (CD4+CD25-), CD4 and CD8 cells were FACS-sorted from thawed PBMCs. Blood from healthy controls was obtained either as purchased buffy coats or from healthy volunteers. Healthy control blood was processed by Ficoll density gradient to PBMCs and cryopreserved; patient PBMCs were collected before and after transplant. The CDR3 runs 14 residues from the cysteine to the phenylalanine. Left in the record is the CDR3 DNA by itself, 42 bases read in frame from the first base. CDR1 SQVTM and CDR2 ANQGSEA are derived from the germline V gene. Between the V and J ends, shortened by 3 bases and 4 bases respectively, the junction contains 12 bases. Genomic DNA was extracted from sorted cells with the QIAGEN DNeasy Blood and Tissue Kit for TCRbeta CDR3 sequencing. High-throughput TCRbeta CDR3 sequencing was carried out commercially through immunoSEQ, with PCR amplification with bias correction and internal controls included. For the original study's pipeline: Unique productive TCRbeta sequences were defined by CDR3 nucleotide sequence where primers matched, otherwise by CDR3 amino acid sequence with Vbeta and Jbeta genes. To correct sorting error, sequences shared between sorted populations at a frequency ratio of 2:1 or less were removed; the rest were assigned to the higher population. Donor-reactive sequences were defined as at least 5-fold expanded in CFSE-low cells versus unstimulated cells, with frequency of at least 0.01% in CFSE-low cells. Repertoire divergence was quantified by Jensen-Shannon divergence using the top 100 TCRbeta sequences ranked by frequency. For samples with multiple sequencing runs, sorting error was corrected in each run separately before the runs were combined. The source is immuneACCESS, and TCRdb retained only in-frame sequences with V and J called. Part of the clones is not carried over; for the studies checked, unresolved V genes explain less than half of this, and the remainder is unexplained. V and J calls and clone size come straight from that table; D and trimming were deduced from the DNA. This sample has about 240,000 clones in its table, and around 82% of those were observed once. 0.64% of the sample goes to the ten largest clones.

About this clone itself: Its antigen is currently not known. Nothing much larger sits one base from this clone, and base qualities are not available.

This receptor was taken from a human donor in good health. The chain is made from TRBV29-1 and TRBJ2-2; TRBD2 is a possible D gene, resting on 6 matching bases. The sequenced sample was CD4+ T cells from blood. In nucleotides, the sequence is TGCAGCGTTGACTCCGGACTACCCACCGGGGAGCTGTTTTTT. This encodes CSVDSGLPTGELFF.